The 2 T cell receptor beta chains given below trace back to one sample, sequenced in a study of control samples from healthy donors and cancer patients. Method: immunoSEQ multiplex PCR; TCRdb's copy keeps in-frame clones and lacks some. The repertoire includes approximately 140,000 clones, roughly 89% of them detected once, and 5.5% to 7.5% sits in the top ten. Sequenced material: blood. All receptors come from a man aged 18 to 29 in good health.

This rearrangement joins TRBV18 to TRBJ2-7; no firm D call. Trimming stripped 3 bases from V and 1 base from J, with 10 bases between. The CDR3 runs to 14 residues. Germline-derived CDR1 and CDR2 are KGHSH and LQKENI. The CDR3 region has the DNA TGTGCCAGCTCACCGACGGGCAGTTCCTACGAGCAGTACTTC. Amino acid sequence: CASSPTGSSYEQYF.

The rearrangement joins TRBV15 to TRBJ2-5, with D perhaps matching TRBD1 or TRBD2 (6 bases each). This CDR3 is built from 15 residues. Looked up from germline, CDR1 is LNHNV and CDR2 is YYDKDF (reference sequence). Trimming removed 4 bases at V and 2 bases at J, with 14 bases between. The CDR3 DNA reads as TGTGCCACCAGCAAGCTGAGGGGGGAGCAAGAGACCCAGTACTTC. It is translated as CATSKLRGEQETQYF. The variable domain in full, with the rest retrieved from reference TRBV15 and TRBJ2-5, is DAMVIQNPRYQVTQFGKPVTLSCSQTLNHNVMYWYQQKSSQAPKLLFHYYDKDFNNEADTPDNFQSRRPNTSFCFLDIRSPGLGDTAMYLCATSKLRGEQETQYFGPGTRLLVL.